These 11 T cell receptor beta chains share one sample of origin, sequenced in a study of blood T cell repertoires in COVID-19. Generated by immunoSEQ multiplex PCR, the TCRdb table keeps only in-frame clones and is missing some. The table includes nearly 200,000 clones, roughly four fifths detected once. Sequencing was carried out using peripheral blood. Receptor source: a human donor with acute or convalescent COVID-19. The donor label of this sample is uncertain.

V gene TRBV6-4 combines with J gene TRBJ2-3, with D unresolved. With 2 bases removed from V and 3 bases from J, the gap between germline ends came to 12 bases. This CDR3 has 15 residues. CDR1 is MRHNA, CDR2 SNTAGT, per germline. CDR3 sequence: CASSDQAGTTDTQYF. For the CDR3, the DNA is TGTGCCAGCAGTGACCAGGCAGGCACTACAGATACGCAGTATTTT.

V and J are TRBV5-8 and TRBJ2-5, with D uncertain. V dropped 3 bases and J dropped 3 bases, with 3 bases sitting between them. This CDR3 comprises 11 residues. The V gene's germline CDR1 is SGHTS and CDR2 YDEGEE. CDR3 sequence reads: CASSSKETQYF. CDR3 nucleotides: TGTGCCAGCAGCTCCAAAGAGACCCAGTACTTC.

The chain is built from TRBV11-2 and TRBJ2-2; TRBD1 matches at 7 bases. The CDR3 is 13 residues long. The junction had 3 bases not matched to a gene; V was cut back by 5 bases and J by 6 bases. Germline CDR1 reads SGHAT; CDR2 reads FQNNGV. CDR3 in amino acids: CASSGQGAGELFF. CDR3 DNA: TGTGCCAGCAGCGGGCAGGGGGCCGGGGAGCTGTTTTTT.

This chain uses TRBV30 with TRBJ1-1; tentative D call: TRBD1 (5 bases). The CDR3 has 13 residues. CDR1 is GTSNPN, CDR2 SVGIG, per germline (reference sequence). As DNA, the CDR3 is TGTGCAGGCAGGCAGGGTGGGAACACTGAAGCTTTCTTT. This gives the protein CAGRQGGNTEAFF.

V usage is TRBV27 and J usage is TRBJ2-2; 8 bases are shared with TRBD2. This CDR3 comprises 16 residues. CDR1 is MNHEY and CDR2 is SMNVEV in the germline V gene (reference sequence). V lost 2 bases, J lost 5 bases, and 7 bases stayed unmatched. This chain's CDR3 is CASSLGGGRLTGELFF. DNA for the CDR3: TGTGCCAGCAGTTTAGGTGGCGGGAGGTTGACCGGGGAGCTGTTTTTT.

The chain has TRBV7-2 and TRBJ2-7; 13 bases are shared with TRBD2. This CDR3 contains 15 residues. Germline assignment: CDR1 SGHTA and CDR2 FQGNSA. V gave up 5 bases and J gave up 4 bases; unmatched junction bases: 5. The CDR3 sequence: CASSTQTSGRYEQYF. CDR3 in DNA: TGTGCCAGCAGCACCCAGACTAGCGGGAGGTACGAGCAGTACTTC.

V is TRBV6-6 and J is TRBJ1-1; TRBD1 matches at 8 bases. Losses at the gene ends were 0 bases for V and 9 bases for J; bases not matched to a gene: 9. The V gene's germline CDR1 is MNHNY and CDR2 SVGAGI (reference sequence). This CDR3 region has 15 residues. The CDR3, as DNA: TGTGCCAGCAGTTACTCGGCAGGGGGCTTATTAAAAGCTTTCTTT. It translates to CASSYSAGGLLKAFF.

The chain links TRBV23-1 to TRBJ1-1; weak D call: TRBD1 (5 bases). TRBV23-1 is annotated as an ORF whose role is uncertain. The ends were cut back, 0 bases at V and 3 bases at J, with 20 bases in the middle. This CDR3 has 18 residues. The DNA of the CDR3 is TGCGCCAGCAGTCAATCCCCCTGGACACCGGCATGGGACACTGAAGCTTTCTTT. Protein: CASSQSPWTPAWDTEAFF.

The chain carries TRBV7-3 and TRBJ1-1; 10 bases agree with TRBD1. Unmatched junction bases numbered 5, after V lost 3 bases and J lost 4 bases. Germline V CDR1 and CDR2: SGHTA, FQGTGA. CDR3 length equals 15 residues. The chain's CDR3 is CASSLTGGSGTEAFF. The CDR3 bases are TGTGCCAGCAGCTTGACAGGGGGCTCGGGCACTGAAGCTTTCTTT.

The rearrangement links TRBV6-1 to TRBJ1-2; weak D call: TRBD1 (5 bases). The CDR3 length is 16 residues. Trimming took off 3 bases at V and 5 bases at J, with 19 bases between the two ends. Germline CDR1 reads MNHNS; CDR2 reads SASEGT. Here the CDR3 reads CASSDQPRVLGYGYTF. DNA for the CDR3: TGTGCCAGCAGTGACCAACCCAGGGTGTTAGGTTATGGCTACACCTTC.

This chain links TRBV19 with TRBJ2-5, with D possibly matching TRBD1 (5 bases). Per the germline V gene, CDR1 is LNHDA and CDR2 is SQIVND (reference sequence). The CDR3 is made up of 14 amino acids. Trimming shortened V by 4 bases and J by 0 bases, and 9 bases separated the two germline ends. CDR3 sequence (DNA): TGTGCCAGTAGTACTCGACAGTACCAAGAGACCCAGTACTTC. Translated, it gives CASSTRQYQETQYF.